The 10 T cell receptor beta chains in this list originate from one sample, sequenced in a study of identical twins. Each CDR3 protein is one row after TCRdb ran MiXCR on the 5' RACE reads. The sample shows hundreds of thousands of distinct CDR3 sequences, around 6% of them seen only once. Sequenced input: naive T cells sorted from blood. The receptors were sampled from a man aged 18 to 29 in good health.

The chain uses TRBV11-2 and TRBJ2-7, with D hard to call. Trimming pared 5 bases from V and 0 bases from J, leaving 14 bases between. The CDR3 is 15 amino acids. Germline CDR1 and CDR2: SGHAT and FQNNGV. CDR3 in DNA: TGTGCCAGCAGCCCCTACCGGGCTAGCTCCTACGAGCAGTACGTC. The encoded protein is CASSPYRASSYEQYV.

CDR3 region: CASSQTRSSRATNEKLFF. CDR3 DNA sequence: TGTGCCAGCAGCCAAACTAGGTCGTCGCGCGCAACTAATGAAAAACTGTTTTTT. The chain uses TRBV3-1 and TRBJ1-4; D remains unclear. Germline CDR1 reads LGHDT; CDR2 reads YNNKEL (reference sequence). CDR3 length equals 18 residues. V lost 2 bases and J 0 bases, leaving 16 bases between the germline ends.

This clonotype was counted only a few times. The chain has TRBV28 and TRBJ2-1; D call uncertain. The CDR3 consists of 15 residues. Per the germline V gene, CDR1 is MDHEN and CDR2 is SYDVKM. V lost 3 bases and J lost 3, with 12 bases in between. As DNA, the CDR3 is TGTGCCAGCAGTTTTTTCCGGGCCCTCTACAATGAGCAGTTCTTC. This encodes CASSFFRALYNEQFF.

This clonotype was seen more than once but under ten times. The rearrangement uses TRBV29-1 and TRBJ2-2; D might be TRBD2 (5 bases). The germline V gene has CDR1 SQVTM and CDR2 ANQGSEA. V was pared by 3 bases and J by 4 bases, with 9 bases between. The CDR3 spans 13 residues. The CDR3 here is CSVDRGTTGELFF. The CDR3 DNA reads as TGCAGCGTTGACCGGGGTACCACCGGGGAGCTGTTTTTT.

This clonotype was seen a handful of times. The V call is TRBV2, the J call TRBJ1-4, with D possibly TRBD1 on 6 matching bases. The CDR3 consists of 17 residues. Germline V CDR1 and CDR2: SNHLY, FYNNEI. Between the trimmed V and J ends, which lost 6 bases and 5 bases, there was a span of 22 bases. The CDR3 coding sequence is TGTGCCAGCAGCGGACCGTTGTCCCGGGGGCTAAATGAAAAACTGTTTTTT. It translates to CASSGPLSRGLNEKLFF.

This clonotype was counted ten times or more. The V and J genes are TRBV7-2 and TRBJ2-1, with TRBD2 matching over 13 bases. Germline-derived CDR1 and CDR2 are SGHTA and FQGNSA. This CDR3 is built from 17 residues. J lost 5 bases, V lost 5 bases, and 9 bases had no gene match. For the CDR3, the DNA is TGTGCCAGCAGCACGGGACTAGCGGGAACTCCACACAATGAGCAGTTCTTC. It yields the protein CASSTGLAGTPHNEQFF.

The table lists this clonotype with many counts. The chain joins TRBV6-2 or TRBV6-3 to TRBJ1-2; D not certain. This CDR3 is 14 amino acids long. Germline lookup yields CDR1 MNHEY and CDR2 SVGEGT. V lost 5 bases and J lost 4, with 14 bases in between. CDR3 DNA sequence: TGTGCCAGCAGTCCACTGACCGCGACCTATGGCTACACCTTC. Residues: CASSPLTATYGYTF.

This clonotype was counted at least ten times. The rearrangement links TRBV4-3 to TRBJ1-4; tentative D call: TRBD1 (5 bases). The V end lost 0 bases, the J end lost 7 bases, and 24 bases lay between the germline ends. The CDR3 length is 19 residues. Germline lookup yields CDR1 LGHNA and CDR2 YSLEER. The CDR3 spells CASSQEWSGARGIGEKLFF. CDR3 bases: TGCGCCAGCAGCCAAGAATGGAGCGGTGCGAGGGGTATCGGTGAAAAACTGTTTTTT.

This clonotype has ten or more counts. The rearrangement joins TRBV12-3 or TRBV12-4 to TRBJ1-4; 7 bases map to TRBD1. With 5 bases clipped from V and 6 bases from J, the junction kept 6 bases outside the gene matches. The length of the CDR3 is 14 residues. The chain's CDR3 is CASSLKGAYEKLFF. The DNA for the CDR3 is TGTGCCAGCAGTCTTAAGGGGGCATATGAAAAACTGTTTTTT.

In its sample, this clonotype was seen many times. V gene TRBV6-1 combines with J gene TRBJ2-7; TRBD1 agrees at 7 bases. Looked up from germline, CDR1 is MNHNS and CDR2 is SASEGT. The trim removed 6 bases at V and 0 bases at J, leaving 11 bases unmatched. This CDR3 is 16 amino acids long. As DNA, the CDR3 is TGTGCCAGCAGGGTAGGGTCAGGGGGATTCTCCTACGAGCAGTACGTC. Its protein is CASRVGSGGFSYEQYV.